These 8 T cell receptor beta chains came from one sample sequenced in a study of glioma-infiltrating T cells after dendritic cell vaccination (dated by TCRdb to about 2016). The library was prepared using the immunoSEQ multiplex PCR assay. TCRdb limited this immuneACCESS table to in-frame rearrangements with V and J called. A share of clones is missing; checked studies link under half to unresolved V genes, and the rest is unexplained. This sample holds roughly 100,000 clones; more than 75% were observed only once. The biggest ten clones account for roughly 2.9% of the sample. The sample here was blood, taken before dendritic cell vaccination. These receptors originate from a human donor with glioblastoma.

The chain employs TRBV7-3 and TRBJ2-5, with 7 bases fitting TRBD2. The CDR3 consists of 13 residues. CDR1 and CDR2 from the germline V gene are SGHTA and FQGTGA. The ends lost 3 bases at V and 5 bases at J; junction bases unmatched: 3. The CDR3 DNA is TGTGCCAGCAGCTTTGTGGGGGGGGAGACCCAGTACTTC. Protein sequence: CASSFVGGETQYF.

The CDR3 DNA sequence: TGTGCCAGCAGCTTGGTAGGGGGCTACGAGCAGTACTTC. Amino acid sequence: CASSLVGGYEQYF. The chain combines TRBV5-4 with TRBJ2-7; maybe TRBD1 (6 bases). The germline CDR1 and CDR2 sequences are SGHNT and YYREEE (reference sequence). The CDR3 has 13 residues. Trimming pared 0 bases from V and 3 bases from J, leaving 7 bases between. The full variable domain, its missing parts supplied by reference TRBV5-4 and TRBJ2-7, is ETGVTQSPTHLIKTRGQQVTLRCSSQSGHNTVSWYQQALGQGPQFIFQYYREEENGRGNFPPRFSGLQFPNYSSELNVNALELDDSALYLCASSLVGGYEQYFGPGTRLTVT.

This chain joins TRBV7-7 and TRBJ2-3, with 8 bases identical to TRBD1. Germline CDR1 is SSHAT and CDR2 is FNYEAQ (reference sequence). V dropped 5 bases and J dropped 5; count of bases not matched to a gene: 3. The CDR3 length is 13 residues. The CDR3, as DNA: TGTGCCAGCAGCCGGGACAGGAGAGATACGCAGTATTTT. It translates to CASSRDRRDTQYF.

The chain is built from TRBV9 and TRBJ1-3, with D possibly being TRBD1 (6 bases). Germline lookup yields CDR1 SGDLS and CDR2 YYNGEE. V lost 4 bases and J lost 2, with 13 bases in between. This CDR3 region has 15 residues. The chain's CDR3 is CASSLQGSPGNTIYF. In DNA form, the CDR3 reads TGTGCCAGCAGCCTTCAGGGGAGCCCTGGAAACACCATATATTTT.

The chain links TRBV27 to TRBJ1-3, with 8 bases that match TRBD1. The CDR3 sequence is 17 residues long. CDR1 and CDR2 (germline): MNHEY, SMNVEV (reference sequence). With 5 bases clipped from V and 3 bases from J, the junction kept 12 bases outside the gene matches. The CDR3 sequence: CASSPIGQGGFGNTIYF. In nucleotides, the CDR3 is TGTGCCAGCAGTCCTATCGGACAGGGTGGGTTTGGAAACACCATATATTTT.

This clone has only one observation. CDR3 residues: CASSRGTAEKLFF. In nucleotides, the CDR3 is TGTGCCAGCAGTCGGGGGACCGCCGAAAAACTGTTTTTT. The chain links TRBV6-5 to TRBJ1-4; D may be TRBD1 (5 bases). The CDR3 has 13 residues. Germline loops: CDR1 MNHEY, CDR2 SVGAGI. V was clipped by 5 bases and J by 8 bases, with 12 bases between them.

The J gene is TRBJ2-7, the V gene TRBV7-2; 9 nucleotides match TRBD1. The CDR3 is 15 residues long. The trim removed 6 bases at V and 4 bases at J, leaving 10 bases unmatched. The germline V gene has CDR1 SGHTA and CDR2 FQGNSA. CDR3 coding DNA: TGTGCCAGCAGTCGACTCGGGACAGGGCAGTACGAGCAGTACTTC. It is translated as CASSRLGTGQYEQYF. The variable domain in full, with the rest retrieved from reference TRBV7-2 and TRBJ2-7, is GAGVSQSPSNKVTEKGKDVELRCDPISGHTALYWYRQSLGQGLEFLIYFQGNSAPDKSGLPSDRFSAERTGGSVSTLTIQRTQQEDSAVYLCASSRLGTGQYEQYFGPGTRLTVT.

The J gene is TRBJ1-5, the V gene TRBV5-6; 9 positions agree with TRBD1. This CDR3 spans 16 amino acids. The trim removed 0 bases at V and 1 base at J, leaving 2 bases unmatched. The germline V gene has CDR1 SGHDT and CDR2 YYEEEE. The CDR3 protein is CASSLGQGVSNQPQHF. Here the CDR3 DNA reads TGTGCCAGCAGCTTGGGACAGGGGGTGAGCAATCAGCCCCAGCATTTT.